Shown below are 18 T cell receptor beta chains from a single sample sequenced in a study of T-cell memory formation after mild COVID-19. TCRdb used MiXCR to reprocess the 5' RACE reads, holding one entry per CDR3 protein. This sample has around 300,000 distinct CDR3 sequences, with roughly an eighth found just once. The sequencing sample was made of PBMCs or a T cell subset sorted from them (not recorded which). Receptors originate from a man aged 18 to 29 who had mild COVID-19 (a few samples of this study predate the infection). Cell type and time point are not known.

Many counts were recorded for this clonotype. This chain joins TRBV4-1 and TRBJ2-3; D may be TRBD2 (7 bases). From germline, CDR1 is MGHRA and CDR2 YSYEKL. There are 14 residues in the CDR3. V was trimmed by 1 base and J by 4 bases, leaving 9 bases between them. CDR3 DNA sequence: TGCGCCAGCAGCCAAGGCGGGGGCCCAGATACGCAGTATTTT. This encodes CASSQGGGPDTQYF.

CDR3 in amino acids: CASSSPAGELNYGYTF. The CDR3 bases are TGTGCCAGCAGCTCCCCAGCAGGCGAGCTAAACTATGGCTACACCTTC. The V call is TRBV7-8, the J call TRBJ1-2; D is unclear. V lost 4 bases, J lost 2 bases, and 17 bases lay in between. In germline, CDR1 is SGHVS, CDR2 FQNEAQ. The CDR3 has 16 residues.

J is TRBJ2-5 and V is TRBV21-1; the table's D call, TRBD1, was not checked against the DNA. TRBV21-1 is annotated as a pseudogene. There are 13 residues in the CDR3. The chain's CDR3 is CASSKAGTETQYF. DNA for the CDR3: TGTGCCAGCAGCAAAGCCGGGACGGAGACCCAGTACTTC.

Only a few counts were recorded for this clonotype. V gene TRBV7-2 combines with J gene TRBJ2-7, with TRBD1 matching over 7 bases. This CDR3 comprises 13 residues. Looked up from germline, CDR1 is SGHTA and CDR2 is FQGNSA. V shed 5 bases and J 11 bases; nucleotides not matched to a gene: 12. CDR3 coding DNA: TGTGCCAGCAGCACTACAGACAGGGCGCTGAAGTACGTC. Translating it yields CASSTTDRALKYV.

V and J are TRBV18 and TRBJ2-7; the D gene could be TRBD1 or TRBD2 (5 bases each). Between the trimmed V and J ends, which lost 2 bases and 4 bases, there was a span of 21 bases. Per germline, CDR1 KGHSH and CDR2 LQKENI. The CDR3 has 17 amino acids. The CDR3 here is CASSPRGQGSYPYEQYV. DNA of the CDR3: TGTGCCAGCTCACCAAGAGGGCAGGGATCGTACCCTTACGAGCAGTACGTC.

This rearrangement joins TRBV6-2 or TRBV6-3 to TRBJ1-2, with D uncertain. V was trimmed by 7 bases and J by 1 base, leaving 22 bases between them. Germline V CDR1 and CDR2: MNHEY, SVGEGT. This CDR3 has 17 amino acids. CDR3 nucleotides: TGTGCCAGCACCAACGGATGGGTCCTAAGGCTTAACTATGGCTACACCTTC. Translating gives CASTNGWVLRLNYGYTF.

The V call is TRBV9, the J call TRBJ2-7; D not certain. V lost 0 bases and J lost 2, with 9 bases in between. CDR3 length equals 14 residues. Germline values: CDR1 SGDLS, CDR2 YYNGEE. The CDR3 is CASSVGQIPYEQYF. The DNA of the CDR3 is TGTGCCAGCAGCGTAGGGCAGATCCCCTACGAGCAGTACTTC. The full variable domain, completed using reference TRBV9 and TRBJ2-7, is DSGVTQTPKHLITATGQRVTLRCSPRSGDLSVYWYQQSLDQGLQFLIQYYNGEERAKGNILERFSAQQFPDLHSELNLSSLELGDSALYFCASSVGQIPYEQYFGPGTRLTVT.

The chain has TRBV11-2 and TRBJ2-2; D may match TRBD1 or TRBD2 (5 bases each). Germline CDR1 is SGHAT and CDR2 is FQNNGV. Deletions cut 0 bases from V and 6 bases from J, with 11 bases between. CDR3 size: 15 residues. CDR3 sequence (DNA): TGTGCCAGCAGCTTAGAGTTTTTGGGGGCCGGGGAGCTGTTTTTT. Translating it yields CASSLEFLGAGELFF.

The chain joins TRBV28 to TRBJ2-1; D is ambiguous. This CDR3 region has 15 residues. The germline V gene has CDR1 MDHEN and CDR2 SYDVKM. V was clipped by 3 bases and J by 4 bases, with 13 bases between them. The CDR3 here is CASSFSLALYNEQFF. CDR3 nucleotide sequence: TGTGCCAGCAGTTTCTCGCTGGCCCTTTACAATGAGCAGTTCTTC.

The chain links TRBV4-1 to TRBJ1-4, with D possibly matching TRBD1 (5 bases). Trimming took off 1 base at V and 8 bases at J, with 11 bases between the two ends. The V gene's germline CDR1 is MGHRA and CDR2 YSYEKL. This CDR3 has 14 residues. The CDR3 here is CASSQGVGEEKLFF. For the CDR3, the DNA is TGCGCCAGCAGCCAAGGAGTAGGGGAAGAAAAACTGTTTTTT.

This clonotype appeared a few times. The gene calls are TRBV7-6 and TRBJ1-6; maybe TRBD1 (5 bases). The length of the CDR3 is 15 residues. CDR1 is SGHVS and CDR2 is FNYEAQ in the germline V gene. V dropped 4 bases and J dropped 8 bases, with 15 bases sitting between them. CDR3: CASSSDPGGDSPLHF. In DNA form, the CDR3 reads TGTGCCAGCAGCTCCGACCCCGGGGGAGATTCACCCCTCCACTTT.

V and J are TRBV29-1 and TRBJ2-2; a possible D gene is TRBD1 (5 bases). CDR1 SQVTM and CDR2 ANQGSEA come from the germline V gene. V lost 4 bases and J lost 4, with 13 bases in between. The CDR3 loop spans 14 amino acids. Here the CDR3 reads CSVVFRATTGELFF. The CDR3 nucleotides are TGCAGCGTTGTTTTCAGGGCAACCACCGGGGAGCTGTTTTTT.

The chain couples TRBV28 to TRBJ2-5; D ambiguous. Germline CDR1 reads MDHEN; CDR2 reads SYDVKM. The CDR3 contains 14 residues. With 3 bases removed from V and 5 bases from J, the gap between germline ends came to 13 bases. The CDR3 nucleotides read TGTGCCAGCAGTTTGATGTCAACAGTCGAGACCCAGTACTTC. As protein: CASSLMSTVETQYF.

A few counts support this clonotype. The chain joins TRBV7-2 to TRBJ1-6, with 9 nucleotides matching TRBD1. Trimming removed 1 base from V and 10 bases from J; junction bases left unmatched: 5. CDR3 length: 15 amino acids. Germline V CDR1 and CDR2: SGHTA, FQGNSA. For the CDR3, the DNA is TGTGCCAGCAGCTTAGTACAGGGGGCTGTCTCACCCCTCCACTTT. Its translation is CASSLVQGAVSPLHF.

This clonotype has a count of ten or more. The chain has TRBV12-3 or TRBV12-4 and TRBJ2-5; TRBD2 aligns across 8 bases. CDR3 size: 15 residues. The V segment lost 7 bases and the J segment 5 bases; nucleotides outside the gene matches: 12. This CDR3 reads CASIPTGGARETQYF. CDR3 sequence (DNA): TGTGCCAGCATCCCTACCGGGGGGGCGCGGGAGACCCAGTACTTC.

This clonotype was seen a handful of times. The rearrangement uses TRBV28 and TRBJ2-2; the D is unclear. CDR3 size: 16 residues. Germline lookup yields CDR1 MDHEN and CDR2 SYDVKM. Trimming removed 10 bases from V and 0 bases from J, with 18 bases in between. This CDR3 is CATGPETRSNTGELFF. The CDR3 region has the DNA TGTGCCACCGGTCCTGAAACAAGATCGAACACCGGGGAGCTGTTTTTT.

This clonotype was detected only a few times. The rearrangement joins TRBV6-5 to TRBJ2-2; 7 bases agree with TRBD1. Germline CDR1 and CDR2: MNHEY and SVGAGI. The CDR3 runs 15 residues. With 4 bases clipped from V and 3 bases from J, the junction kept 5 bases outside the gene matches. The CDR3 bases are TGTGCCAGCAGTTTCACAGGGGCTGACACCGGGGAGCTGTTTTTT. This codes for CASSFTGADTGELFF.

This clonotype was detected only a few times. The chain employs TRBV4-2 and TRBJ2-7; TRBD1 might be the D (6 bases). The V gene lost 6 bases and the J gene lost 6 bases, with 18 bases spanning the gap. Germline values: CDR1 LGHNA, CDR2 YNFKEQ. The CDR3 is made up of 14 amino acids. CDR3 coding DNA: TGTGCCAGCAGTTACAAAAGGGACAACTGCGAGCAGTACGTC. It yields the protein CASSYKRDNCEQYV.